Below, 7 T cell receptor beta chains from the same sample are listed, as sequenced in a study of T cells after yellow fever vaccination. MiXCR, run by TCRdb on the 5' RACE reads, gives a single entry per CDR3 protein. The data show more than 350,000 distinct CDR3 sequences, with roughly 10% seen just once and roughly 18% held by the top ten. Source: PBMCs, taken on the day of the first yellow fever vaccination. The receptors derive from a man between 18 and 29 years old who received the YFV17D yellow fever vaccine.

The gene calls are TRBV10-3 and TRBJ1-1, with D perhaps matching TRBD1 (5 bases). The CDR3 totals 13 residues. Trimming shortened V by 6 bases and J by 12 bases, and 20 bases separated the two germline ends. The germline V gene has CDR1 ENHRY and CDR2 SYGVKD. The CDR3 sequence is CAISPPGRKDSFF. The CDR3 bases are TGTGCCATCAGCCCTCCGGGACGGAAGGATTCTTTCTTT.

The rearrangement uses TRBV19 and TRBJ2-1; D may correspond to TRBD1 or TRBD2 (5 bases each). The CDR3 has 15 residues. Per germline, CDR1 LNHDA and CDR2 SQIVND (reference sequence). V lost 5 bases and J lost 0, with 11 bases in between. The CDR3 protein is CASSPGRSSYNEQFF. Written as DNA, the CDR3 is TGTGCCAGTAGTCCGGGACGCTCCTCCTACAATGAGCAGTTCTTC.

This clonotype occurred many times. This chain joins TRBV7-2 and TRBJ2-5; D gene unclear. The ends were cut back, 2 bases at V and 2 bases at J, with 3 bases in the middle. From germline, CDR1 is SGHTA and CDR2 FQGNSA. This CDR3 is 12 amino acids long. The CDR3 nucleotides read TGTGCCAGCAGCTTAAAACAAGAGACCCAGTACTTC. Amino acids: CASSLKQETQYF. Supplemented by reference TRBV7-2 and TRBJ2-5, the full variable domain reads GAGVSQSPSNKVTEKGKDVELRCDPISGHTALYWYRQSLGQGLEFLIYFQGNSAPDKSGLPSDRFSAERTGGSVSTLTIQRTQQEDSAVYLCASSLKQETQYFGPGTRLLVL.

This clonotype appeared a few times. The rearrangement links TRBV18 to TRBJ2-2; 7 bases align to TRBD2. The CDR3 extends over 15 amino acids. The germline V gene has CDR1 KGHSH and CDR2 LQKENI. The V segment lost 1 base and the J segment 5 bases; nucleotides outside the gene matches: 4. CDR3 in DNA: TGTGCCAGCTCACCACGCGGGGGACGGACCGGGGAGCTGTTTTTT. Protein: CASSPRGGRTGELFF.

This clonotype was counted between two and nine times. The CDR3 loop reads CASSRGDVGTDTQYF. CDR3 sequence (DNA): TGTGCCAGCAGCCGGGGGGATGTCGGCACAGATACGCAGTATTTT. The V and J genes are TRBV9 and TRBJ2-3, with 7 bases identical to TRBD2. The germline V gene has CDR1 SGDLS and CDR2 YYNGEE. The CDR3 extends over 15 amino acids. V gave up 4 bases and J gave up 1 base; unmatched junction bases: 6.

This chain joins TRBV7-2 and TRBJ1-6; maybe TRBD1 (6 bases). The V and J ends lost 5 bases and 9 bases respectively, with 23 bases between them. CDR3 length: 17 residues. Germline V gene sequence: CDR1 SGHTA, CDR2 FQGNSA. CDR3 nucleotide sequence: TGTGCCAGCAGCGGGGGAGGGGTGGGGACAACCCTTTCACCCCTCCACTTT. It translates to CASSGGGVGTTLSPLHF.

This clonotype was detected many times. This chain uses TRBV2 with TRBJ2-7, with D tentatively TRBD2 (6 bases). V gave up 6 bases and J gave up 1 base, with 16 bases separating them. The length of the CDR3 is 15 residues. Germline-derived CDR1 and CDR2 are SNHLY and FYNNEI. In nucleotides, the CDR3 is TGTGCCAGCAGCGCGGGACCGTGGGGTTCCTACGAGCAGTACTTC. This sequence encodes CASSAGPWGSYEQYF.